Following are 15 T cell receptor beta chains from one sample sequenced in a study of shared clonotypes between healthy human individuals (TCRdb year 2020). CD8 naive samples were obtained by positive selection for CCR7 among CD45RO-negative cells, yielding a CD45RA+CCR7+ population from which TemRA cells were excluded. The library was produced with the immunoSEQ multiplex PCR assay. TCRdb holds this immuneACCESS table with in-frame rearrangements only. Some clones are missing; in checked studies, unresolved V genes explain under half, and the rest has no known cause. The sample data list about 2,100,000 clones, and 85% to 95% of these were observed just once. The top ten clonotypes cover about 1.8% of the sample. The source material was naive CD8+ T cells from PBMCs. The intended sense of this specimen's cell subset or site label: CD45RA+CCR7+. The receptors stem from a man younger than 35 in good health. Some clones in this sample may be carry-over from other donors' samples.

J is TRBJ2-3 and V is TRBV18, with D maybe TRBD2 (6 bases). The CDR3 has 14 residues. Germline CDR1 and CDR2: KGHSH and LQKENI. Trimming removed 5 bases at V and 0 bases at J, with 9 bases between. CDR3 coding DNA: TGTGCCAGCTCAATACGGGGGAGCACAGATACGCAGTATTTT. Encoded protein: CASSIRGSTDTQYF.

This clone was detected a few times. V usage is TRBV9 and J usage is TRBJ1-1, with D possibly matching TRBD1 (5 bases). With 0 bases removed from V and 4 bases from J, the gap between germline ends came to 13 bases. In germline, CDR1 is SGDLS, CDR2 YYNGEE. There are 15 residues in the CDR3. In DNA form, the CDR3 reads TGTGCCAGCAGCGTAGTAACCGGGGCAGGCACTGAAGCTTTCTTT. The encoded protein is CASSVVTGAGTEAFF.

V is TRBV2 and J is TRBJ2-7; the D gene is possibly TRBD1 (6 bases). V was clipped by 6 bases and J by 3 bases, with 9 bases between them. Germline CDR1 SNHLY, CDR2 FYNNEI. The CDR3 is 12 amino acids. The CDR3, as DNA: TGTGCCAGCAGACAGGGTTACTACGAGCAGTACTTC. It specifies CASRQGYYEQYF.

This clone was picked up one time. The chain has TRBV28 and TRBJ2-3; 8 positions agree with TRBD1. V trimming: 5 bases; J trimming: 7 bases; junction bases outside the gene matches: 17. CDR1 is MDHEN, CDR2 SYDVKM, per germline. The length of the CDR3 is 17 residues. The CDR3: CASSHRSTLGQAHTQYF. CDR3 bases: TGTGCCAGCAGTCATAGATCAACATTGGGACAGGCGCATACGCAGTATTTT.

The J gene is TRBJ2-1, the V gene TRBV7-6; unclear D gene. The germline V gene has CDR1 SGHVS and CDR2 FNYEAQ. This CDR3 spans 15 amino acids. Trimming stripped 1 base from V and 2 bases from J, with 9 bases between. The CDR3 sequence: CASSLGDSTYNEQFF. CDR3 DNA: TGTGCCAGCAGCTTAGGAGATTCAACCTACAATGAGCAGTTCTTC.

The chain combines TRBV27 with TRBJ1-1; 10 nucleotides line up with TRBD1. This CDR3 contains 16 residues. The V gene's germline CDR1 is MNHEY and CDR2 SMNVEV (reference sequence). V was pared by 3 bases and J by 1 base, with 5 bases of the junction left unmatched. In DNA form, the CDR3 reads TGTGCCAGCAGTTTTGGGACAGGGGCTACGAACACTGAAGCTTTCTTT. This codes for CASSFGTGATNTEAFF.

The gene calls are TRBV5-6 and TRBJ2-5, with D perhaps matching TRBD1 (6 bases). CDR3 size: 15 residues. Trimming shortened V by 5 bases and J by 5 bases, and 19 bases separated the two germline ends. Germline loops: CDR1 SGHDT, CDR2 YYEEEE. The CDR3 nucleotides read TGTGCCAGCAGTCCCGGGATAACAGGGTGGGAGACCCAGTACTTC. Translated: CASSPGITGWETQYF.

The chain links TRBV2 to TRBJ2-1; D not resolved. CDR1 is SNHLY and CDR2 is FYNNEI in the germline V gene. The CDR3 consists of 15 residues. V gave up 1 base and J gave up 4 bases, with 11 bases separating them. The CDR3 sequence is CASSEGRLTYNEQFF. DNA for the CDR3: TGTGCCAGCAGTGAAGGTCGGCTAACTTACAATGAGCAGTTCTTC.

This rearrangement joins TRBV29-1 to TRBJ1-3; D unresolved. This CDR3 contains 14 residues. The V gene's germline CDR1 is SQVTM and CDR2 ANQGSEA. V lost 2 bases, J lost 0 bases, and 8 bases lay in between. CDR3 sequence: CSVEIESSGNTIYF. The CDR3 coding sequence is TGCAGCGTTGAAATAGAAAGCTCTGGAAACACCATATATTTT.

The rearrangement uses TRBV7-6 and TRBJ2-7; 7 bases fit TRBD2. V lost 3 bases to trimming and J lost 0 bases; unmatched junction nucleotides: 2. Germline CDR1 is SGHVS and CDR2 is FNYEAQ. The CDR3 totals 14 residues. The CDR3 protein is CASSFGRSSYEQYF. The DNA of the CDR3 is TGTGCCAGCAGCTTCGGGAGGAGCTCCTACGAGCAGTACTTC.

This chain joins TRBV11-2 and TRBJ1-1; D possibly corresponds to TRBD1 (5 bases). The length of the CDR3 is 13 residues. With 0 bases removed from V and 11 bases from J, the gap between germline ends came to 13 bases. Germline V gene sequence: CDR1 SGHAT, CDR2 FQNNGV. The CDR3 nucleotides read TGTGCCAGCAGCTTAGATACAGGCCCGCGGGCTTTCTTT. Residues: CASSLDTGPRAFF.

The rearrangement uses TRBV13 and TRBJ2-7; 11 bases agree with TRBD2. V trimming: 5 bases; J trimming: 1 base; junction bases outside the gene matches: 4. The germline gives CDR1 PRHDT, CDR2 FYEKMQ (reference sequence). The CDR3 runs 15 residues. The CDR3 loop is CASSMGTSGSYEQYF. CDR3 sequence (DNA): TGTGCCAGCAGCATGGGGACTAGCGGATCCTACGAGCAGTACTTC.

This chain joins TRBV10-3 and TRBJ2-7, with D maybe TRBD2 (11 bases). CDR3 length: 23 residues. V shed 2 bases and J shed 3 bases, with 38 bases lying between them. Germline V gives CDR1 ENHRY, CDR2 SYGVKD. The CDR3 sequence is CAISEGVSGTDRGLLAGVYEQYF. CDR3 sequence (DNA): TGTGCCATCAGTGAGGGGGTCTCTGGGACAGACAGGGGGCTACTAGCGGGAGTCTACGAGCAGTACTTC.

V is TRBV25-1 and J is TRBJ2-7, with TRBD2 matching over 7 bases. With V trimmed by 9 bases and J by 1 base, 6 bases remained unmatched. The CDR3 length is 13 residues. CDR1 and CDR2 from the germline V gene are MGHDK and SYGVNS. As DNA, the CDR3 is TGTGCCAGTCACTTAGCGGGTTCCTACGAGCAGTACTTC. Translated, it gives CASHLAGSYEQYF.

As DNA, the CDR3 is TGTGCCAGCAGTTTACCTCTTACTACAGGGGGCACAGATACGCAGTATTTT. Translating gives CASSLPLTTGGTDTQYF. The gene calls are TRBV27 and TRBJ2-3; 7 nucleotides align to TRBD1. CDR3 size: 17 residues. Germline assignment: CDR1 MNHEY and CDR2 SMNVEV (reference sequence). V shed 2 bases, J shed 1 base, and the junction held 9 bases outside the gene matches.